These 8 T cell receptor beta chains came from one sample sequenced in a study of Ad26.COV2.S vaccination and SARS-CoV-2 variants (dated by TCRdb to 2020 to 2022). The method was the immunoSEQ multiplex PCR assay. TCRdb stores this immuneACCESS table with in-frame sequences only. Part of the clones is absent; in the studies checked, under half of the shortfall reflects unresolved V genes, and no reason is known for the rest. This sample lists roughly 330,000 clones; about nine tenths were detected once. Clones ranked in the top ten supply 4.5% to 7% of the sample. In light of the paper, this sample's treatment or condition label describes: approximately 18 received Ad26.COV2.S at low or high dose, single or two shots; about 5 received placebo; per-sample allocation not given. Repertoires of vaccine and placebo recipients were sequenced from samples collected on day 63 after the first injection. The sample was peripheral blood, taken in a trial of Ad26.COV2.S vaccine versus placebo. The source of these receptors is a person between 18 and 65 years old who received the Ad26.COV2.S COVID-19 vaccine or a placebo.

J is TRBJ2-5 and V is TRBV19; D not resolved. Trimming shortened V by 2 bases and J by 1 base, and 14 bases separated the two germline ends. The CDR3 has 16 residues. Looked up from germline, CDR1 is LNHDA and CDR2 is SQIVND (reference sequence). This CDR3 is CASSISSPRPQETQYF. CDR3 DNA sequence: TGTGCCAGTAGTATAAGCTCTCCTCGACCCCAAGAGACCCAGTACTTC.

The CDR3 sequence: CASRGLPGNYGYTF. CDR3 nucleotide sequence: TGTGCCAGTAGGGGACTTCCTGGAAACTATGGCTACACCTTC. The V and J genes are TRBV19 and TRBJ1-2; weak D call: TRBD1 (5 bases). The CDR3 sequence is 14 residues long. Germline V gives CDR1 LNHDA, CDR2 SQIVND (reference sequence). V lost 6 bases and J lost 2, with 13 bases in between.

This CDR3 is CASSGQGTVNQPQHF. CDR3 DNA sequence: TGTGCCAGCAGTGGTCAGGGAACCGTCAATCAGCCCCAGCATTTT. J is TRBJ1-5 and V is TRBV2, with a weak D call TRBD1 (5 bases). The germline V and J ends were trimmed by 4 bases and 3 bases, with 13 bases remaining between them. The CDR3 is 15 amino acids. Germline-derived CDR1 and CDR2 are SNHLY and FYNNEI. The full variable domain, rest sourced from reference TRBV2 and TRBJ1-5, is EPEVTQTPSHQVTQMGQEVILRCVPISNHLYFYWYRQILGQKVEFLVSFYNNEISEKSEIFDDQFSVERPDGSNFTLKIRSTKLEDSAMYFCASSGQGTVNQPQHFGDGTRLSIL.

CDR3 sequence: CASSLTLAGRYNEQFF. CDR3 sequence (DNA): TGTGCCAGCAGCTTAACTTTAGCGGGAAGGTACAATGAGCAGTTCTTC. This rearrangement joins TRBV7-3 to TRBJ2-1; 8 nucleotides agree with TRBD2. The CDR3 covers 16 residues. The trim removed 0 bases at V and 4 bases at J, leaving 5 bases unmatched. Germline V gives CDR1 SGHTA, CDR2 FQGTGA.

The chain joins TRBV5-6 to TRBJ2-1; no firm D call. This CDR3 is 18 amino acids long. The V and J ends lost 3 bases and 2 bases respectively, with 21 bases between them. Germline values: CDR1 SGHDT, CDR2 YYEEEE. CDR3 sequence reads: CASSSTRFMERPYNEQFF. The CDR3 DNA is TGTGCCAGCAGCTCGACCCGCTTTATGGAAAGACCCTACAATGAGCAGTTCTTC.

The rearrangement links TRBV7-2 to TRBJ1-5; the D is unclear. The CDR3 totals 13 residues. The germline V and J ends were trimmed by 8 bases and 4 bases, with 12 bases remaining between them. Per germline, CDR1 SGHTA and CDR2 FQGNSA. The chain's CDR3 is CASRAGNNQPQHF. CDR3 nucleotides: TGTGCCAGCCGGGCGGGGAATAATCAGCCCCAGCATTTT.

The chain is built from TRBV14 and TRBJ1-1; D is possibly TRBD1 (6 bases). The ends were cut back, 0 bases at V and 3 bases at J, with 32 bases in the middle. This CDR3 is 22 amino acids long. Germline V gene sequence: CDR1 SGHDN, CDR2 FVKESK. The CDR3, as DNA: TGTGCCAGCAGCCAAGAGGTAAGTATGACAGGACAAAGGGCCACCAGGGACACTGAAGCTTTCTTT. This sequence encodes CASSQEVSMTGQRATRDTEAFF.

Here the CDR3 DNA reads TGTGCCAGCAGTTTACTAGTATCGGGCGGGGAGCTGTTTTTT. This encodes CASSLLVSGGELFF. V is TRBV27 and J is TRBJ2-2; D gene uncertain. This CDR3 region has 14 residues. The germline V and J ends were trimmed by 2 bases and 7 bases, with 11 bases remaining between them. Germline assignment: CDR1 MNHEY and CDR2 SMNVEV (reference sequence).